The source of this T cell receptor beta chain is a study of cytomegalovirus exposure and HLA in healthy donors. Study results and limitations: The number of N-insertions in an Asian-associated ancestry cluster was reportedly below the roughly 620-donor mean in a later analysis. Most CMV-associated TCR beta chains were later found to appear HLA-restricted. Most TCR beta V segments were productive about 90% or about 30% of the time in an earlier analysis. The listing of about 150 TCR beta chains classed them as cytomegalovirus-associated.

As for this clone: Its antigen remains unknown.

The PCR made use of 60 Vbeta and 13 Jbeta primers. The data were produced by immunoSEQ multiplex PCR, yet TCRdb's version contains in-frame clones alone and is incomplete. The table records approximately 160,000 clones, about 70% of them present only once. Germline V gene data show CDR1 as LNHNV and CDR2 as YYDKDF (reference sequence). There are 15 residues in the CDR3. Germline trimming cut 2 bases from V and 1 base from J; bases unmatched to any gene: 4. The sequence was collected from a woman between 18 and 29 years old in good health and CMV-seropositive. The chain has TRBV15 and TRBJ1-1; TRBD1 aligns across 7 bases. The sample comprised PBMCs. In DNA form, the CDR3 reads TGTGCCACCAGCAGACGGACAGGAGAGAACACTGAAGCTTTCTTT. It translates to CATSRRTGENTEAFF.